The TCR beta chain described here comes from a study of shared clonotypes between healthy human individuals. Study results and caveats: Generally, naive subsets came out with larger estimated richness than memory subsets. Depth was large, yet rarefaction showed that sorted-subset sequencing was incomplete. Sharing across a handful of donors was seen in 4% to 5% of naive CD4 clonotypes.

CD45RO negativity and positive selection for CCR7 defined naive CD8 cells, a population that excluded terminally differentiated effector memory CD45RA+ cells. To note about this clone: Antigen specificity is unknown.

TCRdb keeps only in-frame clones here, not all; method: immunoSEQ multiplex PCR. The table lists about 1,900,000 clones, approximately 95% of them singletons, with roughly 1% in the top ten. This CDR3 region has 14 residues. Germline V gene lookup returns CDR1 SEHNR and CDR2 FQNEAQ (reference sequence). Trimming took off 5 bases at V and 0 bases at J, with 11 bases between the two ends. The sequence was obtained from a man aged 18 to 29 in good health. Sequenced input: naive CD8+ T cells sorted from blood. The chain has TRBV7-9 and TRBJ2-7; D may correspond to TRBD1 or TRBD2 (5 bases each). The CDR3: CASSPGRGSYEQYF. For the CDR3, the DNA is TGTGCCAGCAGCCCGGGACGGGGCTCCTACGAGCAGTACTTC.